The 13 T cell receptor beta chains below come from one sample, sequenced in a study of blood T cell repertoires in COVID-19. Profiling relied on immunoSEQ multiplex PCR, and the TCRdb table lists in-frame clones only, not all of them. The table shows under 60,000 clones, with over 65% occurring only once. Sequenced sample: peripheral blood. The source of these receptors is a human donor in a cohort sampled during active COVID-19.

This clone was observed a few times. CDR3 sequence (DNA): TGTGCCAGTACCCCGACAGGGAACTATGGCTACACCTTC. It specifies CASTPTGNYGYTF. The chain recombines TRBV19 with TRBJ1-2, with TRBD1 matching over 7 bases. The CDR3 contains 13 residues. Germline V CDR1 and CDR2: LNHDA, SQIVND (reference sequence). V lost 7 bases and J lost 2; bases outside the gene matches: 4.

The rearrangement uses TRBV7-9 and TRBJ2-7; 9 nucleotides agree with TRBD1. Germline V gene sequence: CDR1 SEHNR, CDR2 FQNEAQ (reference sequence). J lost 0 bases, V lost 5 bases, and 5 bases had no gene match. The CDR3 runs to 15 residues. The chain's CDR3 is CASSARTGASYEQYF. CDR3 in DNA: TGTGCCAGCAGCGCCAGGACAGGGGCCTCCTACGAGCAGTACTTC.

V gene TRBV11-3 combines with J gene TRBJ2-5; the match to TRBD1 covers 9 bases. CDR3 length equals 15 residues. Trimming removed 8 bases from V and 3 bases from J; junction bases left unmatched: 10. The germline CDR1 and CDR2 sequences are SGHNT and YENEEA. The CDR3 spells CASCRDRGVEETQYF. DNA for the CDR3: TGTGCCAGCTGTCGCGACAGGGGGGTAGAAGAGACCCAGTACTTC.

The J gene is TRBJ1-1, the V gene TRBV2, with D perhaps matching TRBD1 (5 bases). The CDR3 has 15 amino acids. Germline assignment: CDR1 SNHLY and CDR2 FYNNEI. V lost 9 bases to trimming and J lost 0 bases, with 17 bases between them. The CDR3 DNA follows: TGTGCCAGTAAGGGGCGTTCTCTAATGAACACTGAAGCTTTCTTT. Translated, it gives CASKGRSLMNTEAFF.

The genes are TRBV4-1 and TRBJ1-1; TRBD1 agrees at 7 bases. The CDR3 length is 15 residues. Unmatched junction bases numbered 5, after V lost 3 bases and J lost 1 base. CDR1 and CDR2 (germline): MGHRA, YSYEKL. CDR3 sequence (DNA): TGCGCCAGCAGCCAGTTGACAGGGCCGAACACTGAAGCTTTCTTT. This codes for CASSQLTGPNTEAFF.

The gene calls are TRBV6-5 and TRBJ2-7; 9 nucleotides agree with TRBD1. V trimming: 6 bases; J trimming: 2 bases; junction bases outside the gene matches: 8. Germline V gives CDR1 MNHEY, CDR2 SVGAGI. This CDR3 is 15 amino acids long. CDR3 sequence (DNA): TGTGCCAGCAGCCTGACAGGGGGGCTTACCTACGAGCAGTACTTC. The encoded protein is CASSLTGGLTYEQYF.

The CDR3 coding sequence is TGTGCCAGCAGTGGCAGGGGACAGGGGGTTGAAAAACTGTTTTTT. It is translated as CASSGRGQGVEKLFF. The chain combines TRBV6-6 with TRBJ1-4, with 11 bases aligning to TRBD1. After removal of 5 bases from V and 7 bases from J, the junction contained 6 bases not matched to a gene. This CDR3 region has 15 residues. Germline V gene data show CDR1 as MNHNY and CDR2 as SVGAGI (reference sequence).

CDR3 residues: CASSESQGYEQYF. CDR3 sequence (DNA): TGTGCCAGTAGTGAATCACAGGGGTACGAGCAGTACTTC. The J gene is TRBJ2-7, the V gene TRBV19; 7 bases agree with TRBD1. The CDR3 runs to 13 residues. Germline CDR1 is LNHDA and CDR2 is SQIVND (reference sequence). The V segment lost 5 bases and the J segment 4 bases; nucleotides outside the gene matches: 5.

V usage is TRBV6-5 and J usage is TRBJ2-7; TRBD2 agrees at 7 bases. The germline V gene has CDR1 MNHEY and CDR2 SVGAGI. J was trimmed by 5 bases and V by 6 bases; bases with no gene match: 7. CDR3 length equals 13 residues. Here the CDR3 reads CASSESGRDEQYF. The CDR3 DNA reads TGTGCCAGCAGCGAGTCGGGGAGGGACGAGCAGTACTTC.

This clone was recorded only once. This chain joins TRBV2 and TRBJ1-4, with TRBD1 as a possible D gene (5 bases). The CDR3 is 12 residues long. Germline lookup yields CDR1 SNHLY and CDR2 FYNNEI. V was shortened by 3 bases and J by 14 bases, with 13 bases between the two germline ends. For the CDR3, the DNA is TGTGCCAGCAGTGAGCAAAAAGGACATCTGTTTTTT. Translated: CASSEQKGHLFF.

This clone appeared a few times. The chain recombines TRBV27 with TRBJ1-1, with D perhaps TRBD1 (5 bases). This CDR3 has 17 amino acids. Trimming removed 9 bases at V and 4 bases at J, with 27 bases between. Germline values: CDR1 MNHEY, CDR2 SMNVEV (reference sequence). CDR3 coding DNA: TGTGCCAGTTCCCTCAATCGGATCCCCAGGGTAGGCACTGAAGCTTTCTTT. Translating gives CASSLNRIPRVGTEAFF.

The rearrangement links TRBV19 to TRBJ1-3, with D uncertain. This CDR3 region has 15 residues. V was pared by 6 bases and J by 4 bases, with 16 bases between. Germline values: CDR1 LNHDA, CDR2 SQIVND (reference sequence). The DNA for the CDR3 is TGTGCCAGTAGACAGAGCGGACCCTCGGGAAACACCATATATTTT. Translated, it gives CASRQSGPSGNTIYF.

This chain connects TRBV6-1 to TRBJ1-5; 7 nucleotides agree with TRBD1. V trimming: 1 base; J trimming: 4 bases; junction bases outside the gene matches: 10. CDR1 and CDR2 from the germline V gene are MNHNS and SASEGT. The CDR3 has 17 amino acids. The CDR3 DNA is TGTGCCAGCAGTGAAGGTCGCGCCAGGGGGTATAATCAGCCCCAGCATTTT. As protein: CASSEGRARGYNQPQHF.